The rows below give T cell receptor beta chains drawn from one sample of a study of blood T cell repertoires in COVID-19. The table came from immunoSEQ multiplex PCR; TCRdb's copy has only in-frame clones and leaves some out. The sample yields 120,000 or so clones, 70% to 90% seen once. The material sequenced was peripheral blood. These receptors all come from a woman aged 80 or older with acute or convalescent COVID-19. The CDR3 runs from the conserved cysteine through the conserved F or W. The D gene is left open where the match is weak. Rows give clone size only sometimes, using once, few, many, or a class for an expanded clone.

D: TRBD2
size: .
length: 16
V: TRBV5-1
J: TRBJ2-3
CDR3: CASSLSSGSGTDTQYF
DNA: TGCGCCAGCAGCTTGAGTAGCGGGAGTGGCACAGATACGCAGTATTTT

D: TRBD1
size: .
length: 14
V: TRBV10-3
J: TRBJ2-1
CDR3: CAISLQGTYNEQFF
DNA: TGTGCCATCAGTCTACAGGGGACCTACAATGAGCAGTTCTTC

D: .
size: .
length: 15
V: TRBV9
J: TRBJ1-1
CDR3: CASSVAGGDGTEAFF
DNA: TGTGCCAGCAGCGTAGCTGGCGGGGACGGCACTGAAGCTTTCTTT

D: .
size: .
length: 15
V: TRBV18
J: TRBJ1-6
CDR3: CASSARTERNSPLHF
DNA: TGTGCCAGCTCAGCCAGGACAGAAAGGAATTCACCCCTCCACTTT

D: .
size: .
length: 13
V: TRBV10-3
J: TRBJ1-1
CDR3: CAIRADRNTEAFF
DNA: TGTGCCATCAGGGCCGACAGGAACACTGAAGCTTTCTTT

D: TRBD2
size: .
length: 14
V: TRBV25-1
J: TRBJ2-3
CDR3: CARRTSGRADTQYF
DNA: TGTGCCAGAAGGACTAGCGGGAGGGCGGATACGCAGTATTTT

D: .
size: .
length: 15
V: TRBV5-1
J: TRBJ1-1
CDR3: CASSDNGRGNTEAFF
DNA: TGCGCCAGCAGCGATAATGGTCGAGGGAATACTGAAGCTTTCTTT

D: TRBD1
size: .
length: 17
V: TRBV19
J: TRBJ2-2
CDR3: CATARTGGFGNTGELFF
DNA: TGTGCCACGGCAAGGACAGGGGGCTTTGGGAACACCGGGGAGCTGTTTTTT

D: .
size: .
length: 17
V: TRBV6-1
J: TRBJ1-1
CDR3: CASSEGGRGSWNTEAFF
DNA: TGTGCCAGCAGTGAAGGGGGTAGGGGATCTTGGAACACTGAAGCTTTCTTT

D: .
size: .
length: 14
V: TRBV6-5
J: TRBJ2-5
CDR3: CASSYRQLQETQYF
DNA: TGTGCCAGCAGTTACAGACAGCTCCAAGAGACCCAGTACTTC

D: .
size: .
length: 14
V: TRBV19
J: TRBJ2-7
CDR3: CASSTGTGPYEQYF
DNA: TGTGCCAGTAGTACGGGGACTGGCCCCTACGAGCAGTACTTC

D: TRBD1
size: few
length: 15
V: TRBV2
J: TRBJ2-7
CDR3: CASSELGQGAYEQYF
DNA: TGTGCCAGCAGTGAATTAGGACAGGGGGCTTACGAGCAGTACTTC

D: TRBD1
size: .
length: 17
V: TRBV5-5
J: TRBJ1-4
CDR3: CASSPFRQGTTNEKLFF
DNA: TGTGCCAGCAGCCCTTTTCGACAGGGAACAACTAATGAAAAACTGTTTTTT

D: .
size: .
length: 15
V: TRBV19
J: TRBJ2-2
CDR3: CASSMGGVYTGELFF
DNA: TGTGCCAGTAGTATGGGCGGGGTTTACACCGGGGAGCTGTTTTTT

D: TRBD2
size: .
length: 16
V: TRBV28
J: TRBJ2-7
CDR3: CASSALAGGPSYEQYF
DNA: TGTGCCAGCAGTGCCCTAGCGGGAGGCCCATCCTACGAGCAGTACTTC

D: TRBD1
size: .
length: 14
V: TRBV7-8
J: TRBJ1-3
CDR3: CASSSPGQGNTIYF
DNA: TGTGCCAGCAGCTCTCCGGGACAGGGAAACACCATATATTTT

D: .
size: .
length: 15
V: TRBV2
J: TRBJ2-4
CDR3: CASSVAVLAKNIQYF
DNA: TGTGCCAGCTCGGTGGCGGTACTAGCCAAAAACATTCAGTACTTC

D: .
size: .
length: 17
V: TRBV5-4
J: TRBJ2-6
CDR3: CASSLPRVGSGANVLTF
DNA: TGTGCCAGCAGCTTGCCGAGGGTCGGTTCTGGGGCCAACGTCCTGACTTTC

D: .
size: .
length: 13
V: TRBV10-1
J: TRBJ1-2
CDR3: CASSENRAYGYTF
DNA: TGCGCCAGCAGTGAGAACAGGGCTTATGGCTACACCTTC

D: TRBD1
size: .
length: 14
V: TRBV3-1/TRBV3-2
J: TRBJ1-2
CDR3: CASSQGQGSYGYTF
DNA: TGTGCCAGCAGCCAAGGACAGGGGAGCTATGGCTACACCTTC

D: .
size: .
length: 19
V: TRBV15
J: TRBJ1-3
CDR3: CATSRDSSGHIVSGNTIYF
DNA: TGTGCCACCAGCAGAGATAGTAGCGGGCATATAGTGTCTGGAAACACCATATATTTT

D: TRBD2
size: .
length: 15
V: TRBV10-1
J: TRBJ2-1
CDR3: CASSEEGGPYNEQFF
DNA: TGCGCCAGCAGTGAAGAGGGAGGGCCCTACAATGAGCAGTTCTTC

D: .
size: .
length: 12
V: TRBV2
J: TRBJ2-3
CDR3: CASDYNTDTQYF
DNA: TGTGCTAGCGACTACAACACAGATACGCAGTATTTT